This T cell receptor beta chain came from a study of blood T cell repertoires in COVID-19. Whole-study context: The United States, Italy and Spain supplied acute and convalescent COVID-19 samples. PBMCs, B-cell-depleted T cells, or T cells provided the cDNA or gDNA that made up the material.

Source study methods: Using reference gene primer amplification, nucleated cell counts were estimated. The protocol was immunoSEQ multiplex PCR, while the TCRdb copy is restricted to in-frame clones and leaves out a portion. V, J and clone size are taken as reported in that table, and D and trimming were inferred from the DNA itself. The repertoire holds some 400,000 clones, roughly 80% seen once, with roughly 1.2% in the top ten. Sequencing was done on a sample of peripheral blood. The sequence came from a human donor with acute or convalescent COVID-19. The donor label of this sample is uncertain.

The CDR3 sequence: CASNYRLDRTNEKLFF. DNA for the CDR3: TGCGCCAGCAACTACCGCCTAGACAGGACTAATGAAAAACTGTTTTTT. The chain uses TRBV4-1 and TRBJ1-4; perhaps TRBD1 as D (6 bases). The CDR3 consists of 16 residues. V gave up 7 bases and J gave up 2 bases, with 17 bases separating them. The germline gives CDR1 MGHRA, CDR2 YSYEKL.